The 3 T cell receptor beta chains below all came from one sample that was sequenced in a study of cytomegalovirus exposure and HLA in healthy donors. Clones were read by immunoSEQ multiplex PCR, and TCRdb kept only the in-frame ones, dropping some. In the table there are tens of thousands of clones, approximately 96% of which are singletons. The sample comprised PBMCs. These receptors all come from a young woman in good health and CMV-seropositive.

This sequence joins TRBV12-5 and TRBJ2-7; 9 nucleotides line up with TRBD1. This CDR3 region has 13 residues. CDR1 is LGHNT and CDR2 is FRNRAP in the germline V gene. The CDR3 loop is CASGLGGGKTGGV. CDR3 DNA sequence: TGTGCTAGTGGTTTGGGGGGCGGGAAGACAGGGGGGGTC.

CDR3 sequence reads: CASSQDALPNQPQHF. The CDR3 bases are TGCGCCAGCAGCCAAGATGCACTACCGAACCAGCCCCAGCATTTT. The rearrangement links TRBV4-1 to TRBJ1-5; no clear D. Looked up from germline, CDR1 is MGHRA and CDR2 is YSYEKL. CDR3 size: 15 residues. Trimming took off 0 bases at V and 7 bases at J, with 13 bases between the two ends.

CDR3: CASSLDPAGEQFF. The CDR3 coding sequence is TGTGCCAGCAGCTTGGACCCCGCGGGTGAGCAGTTCTTC. The rearrangement uses TRBV5-4 and TRBJ2-1; tentative D call: TRBD2 (5 bases). V was cut by 0 bases and J by 9 bases, with 10 bases left in between. The CDR3 runs to 13 residues. Germline assignment: CDR1 SGHNT and CDR2 YYREEE (reference sequence).